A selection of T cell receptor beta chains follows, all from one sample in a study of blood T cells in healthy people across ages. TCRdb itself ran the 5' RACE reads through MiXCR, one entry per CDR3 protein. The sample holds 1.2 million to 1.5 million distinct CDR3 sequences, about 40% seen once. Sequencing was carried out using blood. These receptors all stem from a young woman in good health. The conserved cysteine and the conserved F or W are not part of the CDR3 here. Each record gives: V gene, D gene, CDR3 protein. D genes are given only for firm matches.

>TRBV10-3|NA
AISVAGANEQY
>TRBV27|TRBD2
ASSLRGVPPYEQY
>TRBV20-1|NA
SARAGTSYGYT
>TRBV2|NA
ASSVSLSSYNGQF
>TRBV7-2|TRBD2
ASSLAGASGTAKNIQY
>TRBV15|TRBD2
ATSRRAGGNEQF
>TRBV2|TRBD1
ASSDWTGMNTEAF
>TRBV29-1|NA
SVDGGSETQY
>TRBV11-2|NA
ASSLAGASISYNEQY
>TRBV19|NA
ASRDQSSYEQY
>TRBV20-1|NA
SAGDRAIQETQY
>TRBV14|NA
ASSQSSSVYEQY
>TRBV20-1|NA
SAPARRSSYNEQF
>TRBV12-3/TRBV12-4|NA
ASSLGAGRTEAF
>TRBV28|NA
ASKRNRAIRGPQH
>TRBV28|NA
ASTQRSFLSGNTIY
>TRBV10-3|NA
AVTNRPHNERF
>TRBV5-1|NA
ASSQDSQQY
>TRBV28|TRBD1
ASNPTGGTDTQY
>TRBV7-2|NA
ASSRERQALDNSPLH
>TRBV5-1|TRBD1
ASSLRTGMSYEQY
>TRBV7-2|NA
ASSFRGPSFGTDTQY
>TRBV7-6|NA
ASSLVTGGAGELF
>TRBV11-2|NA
ASSLWGPYNEQF
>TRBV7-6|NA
ASSLKGGSTDTQY
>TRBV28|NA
ASSSRGDKEGYT
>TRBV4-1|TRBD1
ASSQIAGGHEQY
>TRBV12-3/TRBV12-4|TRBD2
ASSSLAGATDAQY
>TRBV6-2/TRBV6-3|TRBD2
ASGSPWIAGAGGGTDTQY
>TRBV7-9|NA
ASSLMAGNGYT
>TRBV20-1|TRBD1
SARGDRGNQPQH
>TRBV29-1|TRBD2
SVDKGLAGTDTQY
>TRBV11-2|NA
ASSLRTSGTPGADTQY
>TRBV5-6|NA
ASSLGLEQF
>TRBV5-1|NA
ASSPNLDSNNEQF
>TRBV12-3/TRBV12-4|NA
ASSPKDSRGYT
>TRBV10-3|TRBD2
ATATSGPTDTQY
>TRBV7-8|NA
ASSLGFAPSGEQY
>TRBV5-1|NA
ASSLVSGVHHEQY
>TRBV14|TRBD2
AGSHLSGSRMNEQF
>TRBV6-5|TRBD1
ASSYGTGTGGETQY
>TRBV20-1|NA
SAGSDSSTDTQY
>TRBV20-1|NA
SARMGTNYGYT
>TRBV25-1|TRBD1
ASRAGGRYGYT
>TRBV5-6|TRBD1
ASSLRDRVADTQY
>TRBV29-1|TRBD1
SVGPGQGSTEAF
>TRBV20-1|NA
SAGRIGSSYEQY
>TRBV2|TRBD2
ASSTSGVYNEQF
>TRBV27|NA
ASSQSGPPLH
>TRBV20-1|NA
SARDWARGENEQY
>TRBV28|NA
ASNGIYNEQF
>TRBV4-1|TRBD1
ASSQGQGAKNYGYT
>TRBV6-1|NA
ASSEGGTTDTQY
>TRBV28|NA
ASSLIGGASYNEQY
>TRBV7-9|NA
ASSWSLQETQY
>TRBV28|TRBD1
ASKPGQGSHYGANVLT
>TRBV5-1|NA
ASYGPNEQF
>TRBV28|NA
ASSRAAPETQY
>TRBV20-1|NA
SARAPGLNYGYT
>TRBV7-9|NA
ASSVWEVQETQY